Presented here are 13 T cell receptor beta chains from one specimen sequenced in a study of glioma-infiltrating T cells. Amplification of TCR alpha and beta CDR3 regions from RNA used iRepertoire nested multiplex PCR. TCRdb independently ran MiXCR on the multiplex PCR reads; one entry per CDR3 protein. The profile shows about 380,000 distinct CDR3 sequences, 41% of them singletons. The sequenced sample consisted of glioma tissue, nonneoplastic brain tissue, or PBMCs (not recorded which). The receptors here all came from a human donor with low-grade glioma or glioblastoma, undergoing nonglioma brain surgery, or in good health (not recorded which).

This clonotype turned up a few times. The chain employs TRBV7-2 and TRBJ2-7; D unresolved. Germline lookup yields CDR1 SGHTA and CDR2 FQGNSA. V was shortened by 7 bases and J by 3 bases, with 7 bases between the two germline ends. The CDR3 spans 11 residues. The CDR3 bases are TGTGCCAGCACCCGATACTACGAGCAGTACTTC. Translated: CASTRYYEQYF.

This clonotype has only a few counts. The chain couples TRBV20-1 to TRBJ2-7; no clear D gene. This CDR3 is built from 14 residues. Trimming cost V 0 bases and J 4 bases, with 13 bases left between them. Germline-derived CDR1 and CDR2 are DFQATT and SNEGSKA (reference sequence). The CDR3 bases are TGCAGTGCTAGAGATCGGGCGATGGGATACGAGCAGTACTTC. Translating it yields CSARDRAMGYEQYF.

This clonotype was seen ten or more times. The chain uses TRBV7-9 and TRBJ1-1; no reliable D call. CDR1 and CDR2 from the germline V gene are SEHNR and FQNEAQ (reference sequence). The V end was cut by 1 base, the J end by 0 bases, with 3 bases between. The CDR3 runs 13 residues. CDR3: CASSLDMNTEAFF. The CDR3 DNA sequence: TGTGCCAGCAGCTTAGACATGAACACTGAAGCTTTCTTT. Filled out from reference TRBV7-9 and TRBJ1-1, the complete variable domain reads DTGVSQNPRHKITKRGQNVTFRCDPISEHNRLYWYRQTLGQGPEFLTYFQNEAQLEKSRLLSDRFSAERPKGSFSTLEIQRTEQGDSAMYLCASSLDMNTEAFFGQGTRLTVV.

Here the CDR3 DNA reads TGCAGTCTGCGGGGAGGAACTAATGAAAAACTGTTTTTT. Protein sequence: CSLRGGTNEKLFF. V is TRBV20-1 and J is TRBJ1-4; unclear D gene. Germline CDR1 reads DFQATT; CDR2 reads SNEGSKA (reference sequence). The V and J ends lost 8 bases and 1 base respectively, with 11 bases between them. CDR3 length equals 13 residues.

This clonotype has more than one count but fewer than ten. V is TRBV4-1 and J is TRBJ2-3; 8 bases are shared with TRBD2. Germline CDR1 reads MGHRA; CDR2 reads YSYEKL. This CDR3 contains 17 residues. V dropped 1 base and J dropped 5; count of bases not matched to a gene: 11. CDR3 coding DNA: TGCGCCAGCAGCCAAGGACTTTCGGGAGGGCCTGAAGATACGCAGTATTTT. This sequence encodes CASSQGLSGGPEDTQYF.

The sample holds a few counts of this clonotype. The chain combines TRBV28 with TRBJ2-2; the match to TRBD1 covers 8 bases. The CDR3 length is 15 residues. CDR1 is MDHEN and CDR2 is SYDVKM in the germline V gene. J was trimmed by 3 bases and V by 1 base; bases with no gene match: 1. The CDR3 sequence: CASSLLQGDTGELFF. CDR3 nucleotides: TGTGCCAGCAGTTTATTACAGGGGGACACCGGGGAGCTGTTTTTT.

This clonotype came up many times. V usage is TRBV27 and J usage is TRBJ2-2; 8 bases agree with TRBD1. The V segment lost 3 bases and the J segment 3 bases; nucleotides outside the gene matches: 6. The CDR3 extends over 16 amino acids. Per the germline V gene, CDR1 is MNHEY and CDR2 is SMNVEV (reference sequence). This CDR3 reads CASSFWAGGDTGELFF. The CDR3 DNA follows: TGTGCCAGCAGTTTTTGGGCAGGGGGCGACACCGGGGAGCTGTTTTTT.

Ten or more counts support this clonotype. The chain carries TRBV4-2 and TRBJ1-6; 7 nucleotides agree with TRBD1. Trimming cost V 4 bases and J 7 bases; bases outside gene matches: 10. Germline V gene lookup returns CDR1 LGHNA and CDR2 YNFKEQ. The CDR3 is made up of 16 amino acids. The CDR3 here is CASSRWQQGINSPLHF. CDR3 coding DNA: TGTGCCAGCAGCCGTTGGCAACAGGGGATAAATTCACCCCTCCACTTT.

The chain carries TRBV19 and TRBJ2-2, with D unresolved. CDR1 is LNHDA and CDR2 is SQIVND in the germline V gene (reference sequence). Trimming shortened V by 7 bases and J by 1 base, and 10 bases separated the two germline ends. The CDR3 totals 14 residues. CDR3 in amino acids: CASTGPGNTGELFF. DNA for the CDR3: TGTGCCAGTACCGGTCCGGGGAACACCGGGGAGCTGTTTTTT.

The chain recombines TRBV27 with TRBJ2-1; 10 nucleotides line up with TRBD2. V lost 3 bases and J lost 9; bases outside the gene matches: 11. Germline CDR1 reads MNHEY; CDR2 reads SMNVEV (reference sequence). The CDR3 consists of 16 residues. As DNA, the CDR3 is TGTGCCAGCAGTTTCCTAAGTGCTAGCGGGGGTGCTGAGCAGTTCTTC. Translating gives CASSFLSASGGAEQFF.

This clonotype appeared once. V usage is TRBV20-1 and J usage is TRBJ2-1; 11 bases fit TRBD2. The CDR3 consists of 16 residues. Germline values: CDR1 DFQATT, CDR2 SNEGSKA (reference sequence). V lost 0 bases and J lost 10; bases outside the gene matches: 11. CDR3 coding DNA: TGCAGTGCTAGAGATCCGGCTAGCGGGAGGCCCCTAGAGCAGTTCTTC. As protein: CSARDPASGRPLEQFF.

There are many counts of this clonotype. The CDR3 DNA reads as TGTGCCAGCAGCTTACGACAAATGAACACTGAAGCTTTCTTT. It translates to CASSLRQMNTEAFF. The rearrangement uses TRBV6-1 and TRBJ1-1, with D uncertain. The CDR3 is 14 amino acids. Germline loops: CDR1 MNHNS, CDR2 SASEGT. V was cut by 6 bases and J by 0 bases, with 11 bases left in between.

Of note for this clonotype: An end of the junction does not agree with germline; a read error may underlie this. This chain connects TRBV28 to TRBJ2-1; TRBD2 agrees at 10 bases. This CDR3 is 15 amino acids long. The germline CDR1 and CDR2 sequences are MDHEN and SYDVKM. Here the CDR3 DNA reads TGTGCCAGCAGTTTCCTAGCGGGAGTATACAGTGAGCAGTTCTTC. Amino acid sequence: CASSFLAGVYSEQFF. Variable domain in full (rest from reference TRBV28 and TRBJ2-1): DVKVTQSSRYLVKRTGEKVFLECVQDMDHENMFWYRQDPGLGLRLIYFSYDVKMKEKGDIPEGYSVSREKKERFSLILESASTNQTSMYLCASSFLAGVYSEQFFGPGTRLTVL.